This TCR beta chain appears in the sequencing data of a study of cytomegalovirus exposure and HLA in healthy donors (dated by TCRdb to 2015 to 2018). Background for the entire study: An earlier analysis of roughly 500 of the donors reported about 300 Gb of sequence data and 95 million to 120 million unique TCR beta sequences obtained from approximately 180 million T cells. The study aimed to test whether signatures of past pathogen exposure could be identified by cataloging public T cell receptors. Among a few hundred genotyped donors of the cohort, an average of about 240,000 unique TCR beta nucleotide sequences were sequenced per donor, around a sixth of them non-productive. A later genetic analysis took genome-wide SNP genotypes for about three fifths of the roughly 670 donors and used that subset as a discovery cohort. Donor age, sex, ethnicity and CMV serostatus were collected together with the repertoire data. An early release that covered several hundred HLA-typed donors contained about 300 gigabases of sequencing data and roughly 84 million unique TCR sequences. Class I and class II HLA loci were covered by the typing at four-digit resolution. An earlier analysis of 587 of the donors applied high-throughput TCR beta sequencing to assess whether each TCR beta V gene segment acted as functional or pseudogenic. In a later analysis, previously published TCR beta repertoires from 550 to 750 donors were re-analyzed and high-resolution HLA genotyping was added so that TCR occurrence patterns could be studied. Four to six DR-DQ haplotypes were handled as single units for association and clustering, since linkage in the cohort was strong. To predict cytomegalovirus infection status, the study brought together high-throughput TCR immunosequencing, statistical association of individual TCRs with disease status, and machine learning. Of the roughly 400 genotyped donors, roughly 80% fell in the genetic ancestry cluster associated with self-reported Caucasian donors. All discovery cohort repertoires had been generated using a single sequencing platform. Along with the roughly 670-subject first cohort, a separate validation cohort of around 110 different subjects was used. Using immunosequencing, the study profiled T cell repertoires from 666 subjects and related those repertoires to cytomegalovirus serostatus. Typing coverage varied by locus: roughly 629-640 donors for A, B, C, DRB1 and DQB1; roughly 500 for DQA1; 600 to 610 for DPA1; some 470 for DPB1. Rather than drawing on any new phenotypic data, the later analysis identified candidate immune exposures from TCR beta sequences and the way those sequences occurred across donors. Beyond this particular receptor, the publication reports: In both the original and validation cohorts, the classifier was reported to diagnose cytomegalovirus status with high specificity and sensitivity. Across donors, most TCR sequences were observed very rarely, whereas some public TCRs were present in many individuals. Specific HLA alleles were associated with more than 15,000 TCR beta sequences at a false discovery rate of 0.05 in a later analysis. Because HLA typing was unavailable for some donors at each locus, only the typed subset was used in association tests. An association between a missense DCLRE1C variant and V-gene and J-gene trimming of TCR beta chains was found in a later genetic analysis and replicated in an independent cohort. A later analysis found that TCR association rates varied across HLA loci, with DRB1 alleles showing the most associated TCRs and HLA-C alleles the fewest. The presence/absence analyses assumed that sequencing depth was roughly uniform across donors, and that assumption may not be true. Because counts were too low, roughly 17 rarely observed V segments, including chromosome 9 orphons, were left out of the earlier analysis of a few hundred of the donors. Only TCR beta chains were sequenced in this cohort, and the absence of alpha or paired-chain data limited detectable features. Some IMGT-functional V segments, including TRBV6-2 and TRBV6-3, could not be told apart with the 87-base-pair reads, so those segments were excluded. A group of highly shared sequence variants was considered likely to be a technical artifact of the sequencing pipeline. In a later analysis, several top co-occurrence clusters were reported to appear linked to parvovirus B19, influenza, CMV and Epstein-Barr virus. Linkage disequilibrium might explain the correlated functional status among segregating V segments, but an unknown experimental factor could not be ruled out. A further reported finding was that TCR beta sequences accurately predicted the HLA-A and HLA-B alleles for most subjects in the first cohort. In a later analysis, most CMV-associated TCR beta chains were found to appear HLA-restricted, with HLA associations seemingly driven largely by CMV exposure. The authors suggested that the approach could potentially be extended to other disease states and immunological phenotypes. The study gave a list of over 150 TCR beta chains associated with cytomegalovirus. The only immune exposure information available for the cohort was CMV serostatus. When HLA alleles, especially DR and DQ, strongly co-occurred, TCR associations were difficult to assign to individual alleles. A later analysis found that HLA-associated TCR beta chains were more clonally expanded and had lower generation probabilities than equally common non-associated chains. According to a later genetic analysis, donors in an Asian-associated ancestry cluster had fewer N-insertions in productive TCRs than the approximately 650-donor mean. In vitro tests confirmed that a few of the cytomegalovirus-associated TCR beta chains recognize cytomegalovirus antigens. In an earlier analysis of 587 of the donors, most TCR beta V segments appeared in productive rearrangements about 87% or about 30% of the time, broadly matching IMGT annotations.

In total, fewer than 750 healthy bone marrow donors made up the cohort. At the time of sampling, all cohort members were nominally healthy, though unrecorded immune exposures were likely present. The donor tested CMV seronegative, placing the donor among the 300 to 450 seronegative members of the cohort. A peripheral blood sample was provided by each donor, and peripheral blood mononuclear cells were used for TCR beta sequencing. The Qiagen DNeasy Blood Extraction Kit was used to extract genomic DNA from the blood cell samples. The library was prepared using the immunoSEQ multiplex PCR assay. A mixture of 60 forward primers for TCR Vbeta segments and 13 reverse primers for TCR Jbeta segments was used in the multiplex PCR. Amplification of the CDR3 region of rearranged TCR beta genes was performed with a multiplex PCR assay on genomic DNA. The amplified TCR beta libraries were sequenced on the Illumina HiSeq System as 87-base-pair reads. The study's processing was this. Across the 640 or so repertoires, a later analysis counted 78 million or so unique TCR beta chains, roughly 11 million of which were shared by at least two donors. A nearest-neighbor algorithm error-corrected the raw reads and collapsed the reads into unique sequences, merging closely related sequences to remove PCR and sequencing errors. To assign V, D and J gene segments, CDR3 sequences were aligned to IMGT reference sequences. For a sequence to be retained, at least a six-nucleotide match to both a V gene segment and a J gene segment was required. Rearrangements were called productive when the CDR3 lacked stop codons and stayed in frame with V and J; all others were non-productive. CDR3 was defined by IMGT convention, running from the second conserved V-encoded cysteine to the conserved J-encoded phenylalanine. Sequences without an unambiguous match to a single V gene segment were excluded from the earlier analysis of approximately 600 of the donors. In an earlier analysis of a few hundred of the donors, V segments were called functional above 56.7% productive rearrangements and were called segregating when the between-donor standard deviation exceeded 5%. A statistical classification framework was built for diagnosing cytomegalovirus status from the catalog of TCR beta chain sequences. V and J gene assignment, in a later analysis, came from comparing TCR nucleotide sequences with IMGT/GENE-DB human TR gene sequences. The TCRdist pipeline was used in a later analysis to assign CDR3 sequences and most-parsimonious VDJ recombination scenarios. In a later analysis, every TCR beta chain was defined by the combination of its CDR3 amino acid sequence and its V-gene family, and reads without a unique V-gene family were dropped. To address suspected cross-contamination and a sequencing artifact, a later analysis removed a few hundred highly shared, low-generation-probability nucleotide sequences. For each public chain, a later analysis derived a clonal expansion index from normalized ranks of inferred template counts within each repertoire. In a later analysis, generation probabilities were computed with a VDJ recombination model fitted to out-of-frame rearrangements, and the resulting probabilities were checked against IGoR. A later analysis scored TCR-TCR, TCR-HLA and TCR-CMV co-occurrence with hypergeometric tests, applying a repertoire-size bias correction to TCR pairs. To estimate false discovery rates, a later analysis permuted the HLA or CMV assignments 20 times. In a later analysis, co-occurring TCRs were grouped using DBSCAN, with TCRdist sequence similarity added in when clustering inside HLA-allele-positive subsets. For co-occurrence clustering, repertoires with fewer than 30,000 or more than 120,000 public chains were excluded, along with a handful of repertoires with anomalous nucleotide sharing. TCRdb mirrors the immuneACCESS table, restricted to in-frame sequences. Some clones are absent from its copies; in checked studies, under half trace to an unresolved V gene, and the reason for the others is unknown. The DNA gave D and trimming, while V, J and clone size come from that table. The sample table contains about 130,000 clones; only one count was recorded for 81% of them. The ten largest account for about 0.71% of the sample.

Trimming removed 2 bases from V and 7 bases from J, leaving 11 bases between the germline ends. CDR1 and CDR2, per the germline V gene (reference sequence), are LNHDA and SQIVND. The CDR3, from cysteine to phenylalanine, totals 14 residues. The CDR3 DNA has 42 bases and is translated from base 1. On this clone: Its specific antigen is unknown. No much larger clone exists at a distance of one base, and base qualities are not known.

The source of this sequence is a man aged 18 to 29 in good health and CMV-seronegative. The sample comprised PBMCs. The chain couples TRBV19 to TRBJ1-4; the D gene identity is not certain. The nucleotides read TGTGCCAGTAGTATACGGGATTATTCTGAAAAACTGTTTTTT. This sequence encodes CASSIRDYSEKLFF.